This TCR beta chain was identified during a study of blood T cells in healthy people across ages. The authors ran a second PCR of 7 to 11 cycles using a sample-barcoded 5' primer and a J-beta primer mix. TCRdb itself ran the 5' RACE reads through MiXCR, one entry per CDR3 protein. This table has approximately 810,000 distinct CDR3 sequences, 29% appearing once. Per germline, CDR1 MNHEY and CDR2 SVGEGT. V lost 4 bases, J lost 1 base, and 10 bases lay in between. This CDR3 contains 15 residues. This clonotype has a handful of counts. The V call is TRBV6-2 or TRBV6-3, the J call TRBJ2-2, with D possibly being TRBD2 (6 bases). The receptor was derived from a woman of 80 years or more in good health. Sequencing was performed on blood. The CDR3 DNA sequence: TGTGCCAGCAGTTCGTACGGGGGGAACACCGGGGAGCTGTTTTTT. Protein product: CASSSYGGNTGELFF.